Listed here are 23 T cell receptor beta chains from one sample, sequenced in a study of blood T cell repertoires in COVID-19. Produced via immunoSEQ multiplex PCR; TCRdb's table is partial and in-frame only. The top ten clones hold roughly 3.9% of a sample with roughly 120,000 clones, around 85% of them seen once. Material for sequencing was peripheral blood. The receptors were sampled from a man in his fifties or sixties with acute or convalescent COVID-19.

The genes are TRBV6-2 or TRBV6-3 and TRBJ1-4, with 10 bases fitting TRBD1. Germline V lookup: CDR1 MNHEY, CDR2 SVGEGT. The CDR3 has 15 amino acids. V trimming: 5 bases; J trimming: 8 bases; junction bases outside the gene matches: 8. Here the CDR3 reads CASSPPGQGREKLFF. The CDR3 bases are TGTGCCAGCAGTCCGCCGGGACAGGGGCGAGAAAAACTGTTTTTT.

The gene calls are TRBV7-2 and TRBJ2-7, with 9 bases fitting TRBD1. V lost 4 bases and J lost 2; bases outside the gene matches: 6. CDR3 size: 15 residues. Germline V lookup: CDR1 SGHTA, CDR2 FQGNSA. CDR3 protein: CASSWSTGGPYEQYF. CDR3 bases: TGTGCCAGCAGCTGGTCGACAGGGGGTCCCTACGAGCAGTACTTC.

The chain carries TRBV28 and TRBJ1-1, with a tentative D call TRBD1 (5 bases). The CDR3 spans 15 residues. Germline V gene data show CDR1 as MDHEN and CDR2 as SYDVKM. With 2 bases removed from V and 0 bases from J, the gap between germline ends came to 10 bases. The CDR3 coding sequence is TGTGCCAGCAGTTTACGACAGAGAATGAACACTGAAGCTTTCTTT. It yields the protein CASSLRQRMNTEAFF.

The chain recombines TRBV15 with TRBJ2-5; D is uncertain. The germline V gene has CDR1 LNHNV and CDR2 YYDKDF (reference sequence). The V and J ends lost 0 bases and 4 bases respectively, with 6 bases between them. The CDR3 is 13 residues long. In DNA, the CDR3 is TGTGCCACCAGCAGAGATTACAGAGAGACCCAGTACTTC. Translation gives CATSRDYRETQYF.

This clone is a singleton in its sample. V and J are TRBV19 and TRBJ2-3, with TRBD2 matching 8 bases. The CDR3 has 15 residues. After removal of 0 bases from V and 8 bases from J, the junction contained 7 bases not matched to a gene. The germline V gene encodes CDR1 LNHDA and CDR2 SQIVND (reference sequence). The CDR3, as DNA: TGTGCCAGTAGTATAGACGGACTAGCCGCAGGTACGCAGTATTTT. Translated, it gives CASSIDGLAAGTQYF. Looking up the rest from reference TRBV19 and TRBJ2-3 gives the full variable domain: DGGITQSPKYLFRKEGQNVTLSCEQNLNHDAMYWYRQDPGQGLRLIYYSQIVNDFQKGDIAEGYSVSREKKESFPLTVTSAQKNPTAFYLCASSIDGLAAGTQYFGPGTRLTVL.

The J gene is TRBJ2-5, the V gene TRBV4-1; 9 bases are shared with TRBD1. Unmatched junction bases numbered 8, after V lost 4 bases and J lost 5 bases. There are 15 residues in the CDR3. Germline V gene lookup returns CDR1 MGHRA and CDR2 YSYEKL. The CDR3 nucleotides are TGCGCCAGCAGCCTTGCCGGGACAGGGTCTGAGACCCAGTACTTC. Protein: CASSLAGTGSETQYF.

As to this clone: At one boundary the junction diverges from the germline segment, which might be a read error. CDR3 DNA: TGTGCCAGCAGCCCAAGTAAAAGCGGGACTAGCGGGATCTTC. This encodes CASSPSKSGTSGIF. V gene TRBV3-1 (or the pseudogene TRBV3-2) combines with J gene TRBJ2-7, with TRBD2 matching 13 bases. This CDR3 is 14 amino acids long. Per germline, CDR1 LGHDT and CDR2 YNNKEL (reference sequence).

Note on this clone: Other DNA sequences in this specimen translate into the identical CDR3. The chain combines TRBV27 with TRBJ2-7; D possibly corresponds to TRBD1 (6 bases). This CDR3 comprises 14 residues. Deletions cut 2 bases from V and 2 bases from J, with 10 bases between. CDR1 and CDR2 (germline): MNHEY, SMNVEV (reference sequence). The CDR3 region has the DNA TGTGCCAGCAGTTTAGTGGACAGAGCCTACGAGCAGTACTTC. Translating it yields CASSLVDRAYEQYF.

The gene calls are TRBV19 and TRBJ2-3, with D uncertain. V lost 10 bases, J lost 6 bases, and 8 bases lay in between. The CDR3 contains 10 residues. Germline V gene data show CDR1 as LNHDA and CDR2 as SQIVND (reference sequence). CDR3 region: CAIGSDTQYF. As DNA, the CDR3 is TGTGCCATCGGTTCCGATACGCAGTATTTT.

Of note for this clone: Other nucleotide sequences in the sample specify the same CDR3. The V and J genes are TRBV27 and TRBJ1-6; tentative D call: TRBD1 (5 bases). The germline gives CDR1 MNHEY, CDR2 SMNVEV (reference sequence). CDR3 length: 13 residues. Trimming left V 3 bases short and J 7 bases short, with 7 bases between. The CDR3 spells CASSFRGNSPLHF. In DNA, the CDR3 is TGTGCCAGCAGTTTTCGGGGGAATTCACCCCTCCACTTT.

In DNA form, the CDR3 reads TGTGCCAGCAAGGGTAGCGTGTACCAAGAGACCCAGTACTTC. Residues: CASKGSVYQETQYF. The V call is TRBV6-5, the J call TRBJ2-5; the D gene is possibly TRBD2 (5 bases). Germline-derived CDR1 and CDR2 are MNHEY and SVGAGI. This CDR3 is 14 amino acids long. Trimming took 7 bases from V and 0 from J, leaving 12 bases between them.

This clone was detected once. The V and J genes are TRBV5-6 and TRBJ1-4; D possibly corresponds to TRBD1 (5 bases). The CDR3 length is 16 residues. V was cut by 3 bases and J by 5 bases, with 17 bases left in between. The germline V gene has CDR1 SGHDT and CDR2 YYEEEE. The CDR3 DNA reads TGTGCCAGCAGCTGGAAGACGGGTGGGGGGAATGAAAAACTGTTTTTT. Residues: CASSWKTGGGNEKLFF.

Only a few counts were recorded for this clone. This chain links TRBV6-2 or TRBV6-3 with TRBJ2-5; tentatively, D is TRBD2 (6 bases). Germline V lookup: CDR1 MNHEY, CDR2 SVGEGT. The V gene lost 3 bases and the J gene lost 14 bases, with 13 bases spanning the gap. This CDR3 is 11 amino acids long. CDR3 in amino acids: CASSYSGSYYF. The CDR3 nucleotides read TGTGCCAGCAGTTATAGCGGCTCTTACTACTTC.

The chain recombines TRBV7-9 with TRBJ2-1; the D gene is possibly TRBD2 (6 bases). The CDR3 extends over 15 amino acids. From germline, CDR1 is SEHNR and CDR2 FQNEAQ (reference sequence). V lost 7 bases and J lost 0, with 13 bases in between. DNA for the CDR3: TGTGCCAGCAACGGGGACTCTAGCTCCTACAATGAGCAGTTCTTC. Translation gives CASNGDSSSYNEQFF.

The V and J genes are TRBV19 and TRBJ1-4, with D tentatively TRBD1 (5 bases). Germline loops: CDR1 LNHDA, CDR2 SQIVND (reference sequence). Trimming took 4 bases from V and 6 from J, leaving 15 bases between them. This CDR3 is built from 15 residues. The CDR3 loop is CASSTPQGIYEKLFF. Here the CDR3 DNA reads TGTGCCAGTAGTACCCCTCAGGGAATATATGAAAAACTGTTTTTT.

The V and J genes are TRBV7-6 and TRBJ2-2; 7 bases fit TRBD2. With V trimmed by 5 bases and J by 1 base, 7 bases remained unmatched. The CDR3 runs 16 residues. Germline V gene sequence: CDR1 SGHVS, CDR2 FNYEAQ. In nucleotides, the CDR3 is TGTGCCAGCAGCCCCAGGCGGGGGATGAACACCGGGGAGCTGTTTTTT. This translates into CASSPRRGMNTGELFF.

The V call is TRBV5-4, the J call TRBJ1-1, with D perhaps TRBD1 (6 bases). There are 15 residues in the CDR3. Trimming stripped 2 bases from V and 0 bases from J, with 11 bases between. Per the germline V gene, CDR1 is SGHNT and CDR2 is YYREEE (reference sequence). The CDR3 region has the DNA TGTGCCAGCAGCTTAGGGGGTTTCGTGAACACTGAAGCTTTCTTT. Translating it yields CASSLGGFVNTEAFF. Combining the CDR3 with reference TRBV5-4 and TRBJ1-1 gives the whole variable domain ETGVTQSPTHLIKTRGQQVTLRCSSQSGHNTVSWYQQALGQGPQFIFQYYREEENGRGNFPPRFSGLQFPNYSSELNVNALELDDSALYLCASSLGGFVNTEAFFGQGTRLTVV.

V usage is TRBV27 and J usage is TRBJ1-2, with 9 bases identical to TRBD1. The CDR3 extends over 15 amino acids. The germline CDR1 and CDR2 sequences are MNHEY and SMNVEV (reference sequence). J gave up 4 bases and V 5 bases, and 8 bases lay outside the gene matches. This CDR3 is CASSAGDRVGYGYTF. CDR3 nucleotides: TGTGCCAGCAGTGCGGGGGACAGGGTGGGCTATGGCTACACCTTC.

The rearrangement links TRBV30 to TRBJ2-1; 7 positions match TRBD2. Per the germline V gene, CDR1 is GTSNPN and CDR2 is SVGIG (reference sequence). The CDR3 runs 13 residues. V lost 2 bases, J lost 10 bases, and 8 bases stayed unmatched. CDR3 sequence reads: CAWSSLTTSEQFF. In DNA form, the CDR3 reads TGTGCCTGGAGTTCTTTAACGACTAGCGAGCAGTTCTTC.

The chain has TRBV11-3 and TRBJ2-2, with D tentatively TRBD1 (6 bases). Trimming left V 6 bases short and J 4 bases short, with 12 bases between. The CDR3 runs 14 residues. CDR1 is SGHNT, CDR2 YENEEA, per germline. CDR3 DNA sequence: TGTGCCAGCAGAGGTGGGGGCGGCACCGGGGAGCTGTTTTTT. Translating gives CASRGGGGTGELFF.

V is TRBV7-2 and J is TRBJ1-4; 8 positions match TRBD1. The CDR3 covers 15 residues. The J segment lost 8 bases and the V segment lost 5 bases, leaving 10 bases of the junction unmatched. Germline V lookup: CDR1 SGHTA, CDR2 FQGNSA. CDR3 region: CASSASRGPEEKLFF. For the CDR3, the DNA is TGTGCCAGCAGCGCCTCCAGGGGGCCTGAAGAAAAACTGTTTTTT.

This clone was counted a few times. The chain carries TRBV7-9 and TRBJ1-1, with a possible D match to TRBD1 (5 bases). The germline CDR1 and CDR2 sequences are SEHNR and FQNEAQ (reference sequence). This CDR3 contains 15 residues. V was clipped by 5 bases and J by 6 bases, with 19 bases between them. CDR3 nucleotides: TGTGCCAGCAGCCCTGGACTGTTCCCGGGGGCTGAAGCTTTCTTT. It specifies CASSPGLFPGAEAFF. The full variable domain, with the rest looked up from reference TRBV7-9 and TRBJ1-1, is DTGVSQNPRHKITKRGQNVTFRCDPISEHNRLYWYRQTLGQGPEFLTYFQNEAQLEKSRLLSDRFSAERPKGSFSTLEIQRTEQGDSAMYLCASSPGLFPGAEAFFGQGTRLTVV.

V gene TRBV4-1 combines with J gene TRBJ2-3, with 7 bases fitting TRBD1. Trimming removed 4 bases from V and 2 bases from J; junction bases left unmatched: 9. CDR3 length equals 16 residues. The germline CDR1 and CDR2 sequences are MGHRA and YSYEKL. The CDR3 sequence is CASSRNPGTVTDTQYF. In DNA form, the CDR3 reads TGCGCCAGCAGCCGAAACCCCGGGACAGTCACAGATACGCAGTATTTT.